This is a list of T cell receptor beta chains from one sample in a study of cytomegalovirus exposure and HLA in healthy donors. Produced via immunoSEQ multiplex PCR; TCRdb's table is partial and in-frame only. The sample has approximately 260,000 clones, approximately 83% seen once. Sample: PBMCs. These receptors were obtained from a woman aged 18-35 years in good health and CMV-seronegative. The CDR3 runs from the conserved cysteine through the conserved F or W. Each record gives: clone size, J gene, V gene, D gene, CDR3 DNA, CDR3 protein. D genes are given only for firm matches. Clone size, where shown, is once, few, many, or a class for clones that have expanded.

- | TRBJ1-2 | TRBV5-1 | - | TGCGCCAGCAGCTTGGCCACGTTACAGGGTTTTCACTATGGCTACACCTTC | CASSLATLQGFHYGYTF
- | TRBJ1-3 | TRBV27 | - | TGTGCCAGCAGTTTCGGGGGCTCTGGAAACACCATATATTTT | CASSFGGSGNTIYF
- | TRBJ1-2 | TRBV6-1 | - | TGTGCCAGCAGTGAAGCGTCCGGGGGGTTCGAAGGCTATGGCTACACCTTC | CASSEASGGFEGYGYTF
- | TRBJ1-1 | TRBV25-1 | - | TGTGCCAGCACCAGAACAGGGACCTTGAACACTGAAGCTTTCTTT | CASTRTGTLNTEAFF
- | TRBJ2-1 | TRBV5-1 | TRBD2 | TGCGCCAGCAGCTTGGGTCTAGCGGGGGCATATGAGCAGTTCTTC | CASSLGLAGAYEQFF
- | TRBJ2-5 | TRBV5-1 | TRBD2 | TGCGCCAGCTCTAGCGGGAGAAGAGAGACCCAGTACTTC | CASSSGRRETQYF
- | TRBJ1-1 | TRBV5-4 | - | TGTGCCAGCAGCTTGGAACGGGTCTCGGACACTGAAGCTTTCTTT | CASSLERVSDTEAFF
- | TRBJ2-1 | TRBV30 | TRBD2 | TGTGCCTGGAGTCCAACCTATACCCCCACTAGCGGGATCTACAATGAGCAGTTCTTC | CAWSPTYTPTSGIYNEQFF
- | TRBJ2-5 | TRBV5-8 | TRBD1 | TGTGCCAGCAGCTTACTCAGGGGGCGCTGGCAAGAGACCCAGTACTTC | CASSLLRGRWQETQYF
- | TRBJ2-7 | TRBV18 | - | TGTGCCAGCTCACGCCAGGATTCCTACGAGCAGTACTTC | CASSRQDSYEQYF
- | TRBJ1-2 | TRBV9 | - | TGTGCCAGCAGCGTAGTGGCCGGGGACTATGGCTACACCTTC | CASSVVAGDYGYTF
few | TRBJ2-7 | TRBV30 | TRBD2 | TGTGCCTGGAACAGCGGACTAGCGGGGCGCTCCTACGAGCAGTACTTC | CAWNSGLAGRSYEQYF
- | TRBJ1-1 | TRBV6-5 | - | TGTGCCAGCAGATCCCGCCGCGGAGGTCAGGCTGAAGCTTTCTTT | CASRSRRGGQAEAFF
- | TRBJ1-1 | TRBV15 | TRBD1 | TGTGCCACCAGCAGAGATAGAGGCGCCAGGGGGATGAACACTGAAGCTTTCTTT | CATSRDRGARGMNTEAFF